These T cell receptor beta chains were read from a single sample in a study of CD8 T cells in Susac syndrome. TCRdb itself ran the immunoSEQ multiplex PCR reads through MiXCR, one entry per CDR3 protein. Counted here are around 180,000 distinct CDR3 sequences, 80% to 95% occurring once; the ten biggest clones make up more than 0.08%. Sequencing was done on a sample of CD4+ T cells from PBMCs. Receptors originate from a human donor with multiple sclerosis. Each CDR3 is given with its conserved first and last residue. Each record gives: D gene, V gene, CDR3 protein. A D gene is named only where the DNA matches it firmly.

d_gene: -; v_gene: TRBV30; CDR3aa: CAWSVQFYGYTF
d_gene: -; v_gene: TRBV6-5; CDR3aa: CATLLGYGYTF
d_gene: -; v_gene: TRBV12-3/TRBV12-4; CDR3aa: CASAQGPTFTLHF
d_gene: TRBD2; v_gene: TRBV6-2/TRBV6-3; CDR3aa: CASSDPGLAGDHIQYF
d_gene: TRBD2; v_gene: TRBV29-1; CDR3aa: CSVEDMPSGGAFPYNEQFF
d_gene: -; v_gene: TRBV4-3; CDR3aa: CASSQNPRQAAFF
d_gene: -; v_gene: TRBV3-1; CDR3aa: CASSQGTGPGELFF
d_gene: -; v_gene: TRBV7-9; CDR3aa: CASSPGQTSNTGELFF
d_gene: -; v_gene: TRBV29-1; CDR3aa: CSGGTGFSQETQYF
d_gene: -; v_gene: TRBV7-3; CDR3aa: CASSLVRASGTDTQYF
d_gene: -; v_gene: TRBV20-1; CDR3aa: CSASGGNTIYF
d_gene: -; v_gene: TRBV5-1; CDR3aa: CASSLGQFSGNTIYF
d_gene: TRBD2; v_gene: TRBV3-1; CDR3aa: CASRPGLAWSDTQYF
d_gene: -; v_gene: TRBV7-3; CDR3aa: CASSSSLVTEAFF
d_gene: TRBD1; v_gene: TRBV5-4; CDR3aa: CASSGPGTGVTEAFF
d_gene: -; v_gene: TRBV10-2; CDR3aa: CASSEKTGNTEAFF
d_gene: TRBD1; v_gene: TRBV30; CDR3aa: CAWSNRGMSNEKLFF
d_gene: TRBD2; v_gene: TRBV6-2/TRBV6-3; CDR3aa: CASSYGGVNYEQYF
d_gene: -; v_gene: TRBV12-3/TRBV12-4; CDR3aa: CASSYMRSSRQFF
d_gene: -; v_gene: TRBV2; CDR3aa: CASRLEADTQYF
d_gene: -; v_gene: TRBV12-3/TRBV12-4; CDR3aa: CASSLMEGADTQYF
d_gene: TRBD1; v_gene: TRBV20-1; CDR3aa: CSASGTGGDWSNQPQHF
d_gene: -; v_gene: TRBV7-3; CDR3aa: CASSPRPGSGANVLTF
d_gene: TRBD1; v_gene: TRBV30; CDR3aa: CAWSVGQGTLGNTQYF
d_gene: -; v_gene: TRBV3-1; CDR3aa: CASSQRAELGYTF
d_gene: -; v_gene: TRBV24-1; CDR3aa: CATSDDNSYEQYF
d_gene: -; v_gene: TRBV27; CDR3aa: CASSTRTVNEQFF
d_gene: TRBD2; v_gene: TRBV29-1; CDR3aa: CSVILAGGADTQYF
d_gene: TRBD1; v_gene: TRBV19; CDR3aa: CASSIQGAQPQHF
d_gene: -; v_gene: TRBV7-6; CDR3aa: CASTSPSYSGNTIYF
d_gene: TRBD1; v_gene: TRBV29-1; CDR3aa: CSVSGTGELKLFF
d_gene: -; v_gene: TRBV6-2/TRBV6-3; CDR3aa: CASSYGAASSYGYTF
d_gene: -; v_gene: TRBV18; CDR3aa: CASSAINLNTEAFF
d_gene: -; v_gene: TRBV6-1; CDR3aa: CASSRTANEQFF
d_gene: -; v_gene: TRBV7-8; CDR3aa: CASSLEGFAGNTIYF
d_gene: -; v_gene: TRBV2; CDR3aa: CASSGSPYQPQHF
d_gene: -; v_gene: TRBV7-2; CDR3aa: CASSRSRDKEQYF
d_gene: -; v_gene: TRBV7-8; CDR3aa: CASGSRETQYF
d_gene: TRBD2; v_gene: TRBV10-2; CDR3aa: CASSEPPISGRLETQYF
d_gene: -; v_gene: TRBV2; CDR3aa: CASSEDGTYEQYF
d_gene: -; v_gene: TRBV4-3; CDR3aa: CASSPFREWNTEAFF
d_gene: -; v_gene: TRBV5-4; CDR3aa: CASSFPTGGHGYTF
d_gene: TRBD2; v_gene: TRBV27; CDR3aa: CASSLPRDRGTSGGVQETQYF
d_gene: -; v_gene: TRBV7-8; CDR3aa: CASSSEAGYYEQYF
d_gene: -; v_gene: TRBV5-4; CDR3aa: CASSPGPTMNTEAFF
d_gene: TRBD2; v_gene: TRBV20-1; CDR3aa: CSALRTSGSYEQYF